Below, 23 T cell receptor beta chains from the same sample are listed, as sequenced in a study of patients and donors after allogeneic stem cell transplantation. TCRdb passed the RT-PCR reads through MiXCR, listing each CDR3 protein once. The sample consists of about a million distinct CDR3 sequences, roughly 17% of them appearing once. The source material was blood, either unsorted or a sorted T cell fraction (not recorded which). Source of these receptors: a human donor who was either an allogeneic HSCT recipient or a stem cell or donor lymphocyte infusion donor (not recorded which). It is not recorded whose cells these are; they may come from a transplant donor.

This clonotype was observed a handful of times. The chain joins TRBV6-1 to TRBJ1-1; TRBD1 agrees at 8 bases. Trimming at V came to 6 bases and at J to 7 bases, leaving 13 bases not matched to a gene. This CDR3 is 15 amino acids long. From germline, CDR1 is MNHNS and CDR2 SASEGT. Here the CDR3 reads CASSLGGTGGLEAFF. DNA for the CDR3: TGTGCCAGCAGCCTGGGGGGGACAGGCGGTCTTGAAGCTTTCTTT.

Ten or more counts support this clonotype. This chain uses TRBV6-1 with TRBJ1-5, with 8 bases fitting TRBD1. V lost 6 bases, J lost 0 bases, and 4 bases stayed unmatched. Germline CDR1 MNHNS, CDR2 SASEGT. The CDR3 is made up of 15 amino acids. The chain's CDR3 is CASSVTGDSNQPQHF. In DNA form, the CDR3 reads TGTGCCAGCAGCGTGACAGGGGATAGCAATCAGCCCCAGCATTTT.

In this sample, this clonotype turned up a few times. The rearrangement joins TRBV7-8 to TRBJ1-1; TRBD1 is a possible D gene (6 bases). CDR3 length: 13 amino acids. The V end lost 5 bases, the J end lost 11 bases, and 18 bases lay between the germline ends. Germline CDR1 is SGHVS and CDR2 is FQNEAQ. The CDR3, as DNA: TGTGCCAGCAGCCGTTCCGGGGGGCAGGGTGCTTTCTTT. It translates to CASSRSGGQGAFF.

CDR3 residues: CASSAGGHSTIYF. Here the CDR3 DNA reads TGTGCCAGCAGTGCCGGCGGGCACAGCACCATATATTTT. This sequence joins TRBV27 and TRBJ1-3; D uncertain. The CDR3 covers 13 residues. The V gene's germline CDR1 is MNHEY and CDR2 SMNVEV (reference sequence). V was shortened by 5 bases and J by 9 bases, with 14 bases between the two germline ends.

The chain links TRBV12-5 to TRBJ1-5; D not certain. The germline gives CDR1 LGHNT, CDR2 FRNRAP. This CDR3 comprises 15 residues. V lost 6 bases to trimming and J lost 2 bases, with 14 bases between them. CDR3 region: CASGPSGIGNQPQHF. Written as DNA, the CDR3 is TGTGCTAGTGGACCCAGTGGGATAGGCAATCAGCCCCAGCATTTT.

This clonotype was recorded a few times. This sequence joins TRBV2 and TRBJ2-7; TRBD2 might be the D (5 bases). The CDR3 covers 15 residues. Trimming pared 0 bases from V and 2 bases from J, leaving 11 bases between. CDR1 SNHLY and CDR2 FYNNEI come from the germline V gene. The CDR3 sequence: CASSEAGVSTYEQYF. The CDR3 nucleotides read TGTGCCAGCAGTGAAGCGGGAGTATCCACCTACGAGCAGTACTTC.

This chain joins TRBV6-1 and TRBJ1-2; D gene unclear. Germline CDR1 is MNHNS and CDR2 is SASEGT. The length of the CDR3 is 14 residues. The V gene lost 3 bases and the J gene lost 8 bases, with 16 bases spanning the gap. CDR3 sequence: CASSEAQWENGYTF. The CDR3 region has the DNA TGTGCCAGCAGTGAGGCGCAGTGGGAGAACGGCTACACCTTC.

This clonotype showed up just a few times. This CDR3 reads CASSSGLHNEQFF. The CDR3 nucleotides are TGCGCCAGCAGCTCGGGCCTTCACAATGAGCAGTTCTTC. The V call is TRBV5-1, the J call TRBJ2-1; D unclear. Looked up from germline, CDR1 is SGHRS and CDR2 is YFSETQ. The CDR3 is 13 amino acids. The germline V and J ends were trimmed by 3 bases and 5 bases, with 9 bases remaining between them.

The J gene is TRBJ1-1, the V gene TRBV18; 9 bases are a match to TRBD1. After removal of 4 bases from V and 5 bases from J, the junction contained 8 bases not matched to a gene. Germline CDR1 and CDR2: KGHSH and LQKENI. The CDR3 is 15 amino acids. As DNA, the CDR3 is TGTGCCAGCTCACTACAGGGACAGGGAGAAACTGAAGCTTTCTTT. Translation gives CASSLQGQGETEAFF.

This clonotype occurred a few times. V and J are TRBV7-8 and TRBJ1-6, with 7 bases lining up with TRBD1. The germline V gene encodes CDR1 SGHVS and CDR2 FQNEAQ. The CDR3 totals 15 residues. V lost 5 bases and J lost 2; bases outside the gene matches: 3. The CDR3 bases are TGTGCCAGCAGCACTGACAGGGCCTATAATTCACCCCTCCACTTT. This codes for CASSTDRAYNSPLHF. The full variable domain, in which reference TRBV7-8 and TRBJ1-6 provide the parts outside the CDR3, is GAGVSQSPRYKVAKRGQDVALRCDPISGHVSLFWYQQALGQGPEFLTYFQNEAQLDKSGLPSDRFFAERPEGSVSTLKIQRTQQEDSAVYLCASSTDRAYNSPLHFGNGTRLTVT.

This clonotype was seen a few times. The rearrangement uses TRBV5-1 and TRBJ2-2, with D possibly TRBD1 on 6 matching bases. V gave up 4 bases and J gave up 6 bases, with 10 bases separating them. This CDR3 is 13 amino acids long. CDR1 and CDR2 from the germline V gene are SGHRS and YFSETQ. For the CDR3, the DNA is TGCGCCAGCAGCGTACAGGGATCCGGGGAGCTGTTTTTT. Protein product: CASSVQGSGELFF.

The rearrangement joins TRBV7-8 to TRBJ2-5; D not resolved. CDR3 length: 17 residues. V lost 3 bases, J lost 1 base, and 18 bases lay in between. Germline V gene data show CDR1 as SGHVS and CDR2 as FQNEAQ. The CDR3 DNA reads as TGTGCCAGCAGCTTCGGGCATCGGCTCGGCTCCCAAGAGACCCAGTACTTC. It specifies CASSFGHRLGSQETQYF.

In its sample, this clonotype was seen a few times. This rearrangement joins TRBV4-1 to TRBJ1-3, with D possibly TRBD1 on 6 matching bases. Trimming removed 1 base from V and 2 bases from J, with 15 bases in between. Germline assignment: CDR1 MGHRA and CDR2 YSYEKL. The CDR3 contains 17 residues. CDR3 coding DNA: TGCGCCAGCAGCCAAGGGGTGGGCAGGGGAACTGGAAACACCATATATTTT. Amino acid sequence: CASSQGVGRGTGNTIYF.

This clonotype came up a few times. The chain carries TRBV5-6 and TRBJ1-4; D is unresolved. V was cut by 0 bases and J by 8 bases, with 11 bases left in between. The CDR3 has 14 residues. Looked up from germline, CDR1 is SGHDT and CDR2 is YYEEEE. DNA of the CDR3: TGTGCCAGCAGCTTGGTGGCAGGAGGGGAAAAACTGTTTTTT. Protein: CASSLVAGGEKLFF.

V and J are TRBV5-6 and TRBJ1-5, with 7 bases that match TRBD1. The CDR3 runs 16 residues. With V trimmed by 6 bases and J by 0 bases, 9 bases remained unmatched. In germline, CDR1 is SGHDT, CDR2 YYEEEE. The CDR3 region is CASTFGTAISNQPQHF. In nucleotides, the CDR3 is TGTGCCAGCACCTTCGGGACAGCGATTAGCAATCAGCCCCAGCATTTT.

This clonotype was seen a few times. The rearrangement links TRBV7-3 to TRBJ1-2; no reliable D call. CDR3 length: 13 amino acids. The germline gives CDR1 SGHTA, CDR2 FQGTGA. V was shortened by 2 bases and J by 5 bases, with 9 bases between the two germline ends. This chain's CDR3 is CASSLLPGYGYTF. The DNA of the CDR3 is TGTGCCAGCAGCTTATTACCAGGTTATGGCTACACCTTC. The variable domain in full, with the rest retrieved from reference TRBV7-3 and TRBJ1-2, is GAGVSQTPSNKVTEKGKYVELRCDPISGHTALYWYRQSLGQGPEFLIYFQGTGAADDSGLPNDRFFAVRPEGSVSTLKIQRTERGDSAVYLCASSLLPGYGYTFGSGTRLTVV.

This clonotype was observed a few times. The CDR3 protein is CASGQGYYGYTF. DNA for the CDR3: TGTGCCAGCGGACAGGGCTACTATGGCTACACCTTC. This chain connects TRBV6-5 to TRBJ1-2, with 8 bases fitting TRBD1. Unmatched junction bases numbered 2, after V lost 8 bases and J lost 3 bases. The CDR3 covers 12 residues. Germline loops: CDR1 MNHEY, CDR2 SVGAGI.

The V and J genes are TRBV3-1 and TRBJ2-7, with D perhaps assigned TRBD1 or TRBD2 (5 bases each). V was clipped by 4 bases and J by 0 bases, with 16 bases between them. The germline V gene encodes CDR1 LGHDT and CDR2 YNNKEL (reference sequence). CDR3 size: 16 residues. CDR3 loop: CASSLMTRDGSYEQYF. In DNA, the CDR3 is TGTGCCAGCAGCCTCATGACCCGGGACGGCTCCTACGAGCAGTACTTC.

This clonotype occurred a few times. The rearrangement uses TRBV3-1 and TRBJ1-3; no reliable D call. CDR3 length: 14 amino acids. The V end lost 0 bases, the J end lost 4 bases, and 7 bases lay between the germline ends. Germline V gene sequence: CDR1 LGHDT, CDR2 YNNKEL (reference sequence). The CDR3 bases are TGTGCCAGCAGCCAAGAGTTGAGGGGAAACACCATATATTTT. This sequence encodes CASSQELRGNTIYF.

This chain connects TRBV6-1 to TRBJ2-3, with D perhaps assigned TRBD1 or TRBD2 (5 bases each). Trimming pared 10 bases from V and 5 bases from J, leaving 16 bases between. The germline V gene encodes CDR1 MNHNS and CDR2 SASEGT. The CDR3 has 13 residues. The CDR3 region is CAIGRGAGDTQYF. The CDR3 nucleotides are TGTGCCATAGGCCGAGGGGCGGGAGATACGCAGTATTTT.

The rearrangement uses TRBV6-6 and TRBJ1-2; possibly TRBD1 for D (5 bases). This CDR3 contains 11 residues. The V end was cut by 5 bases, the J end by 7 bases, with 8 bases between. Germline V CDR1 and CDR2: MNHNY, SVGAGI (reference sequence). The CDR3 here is CASSAGSGYTF. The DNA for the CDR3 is TGTGCCAGCAGTGCAGGGTCTGGCTACACCTTC.

The CDR3 spells CASKTSGNTIYF. CDR3 bases: TGTGCCTCCAAGACCTCTGGAAACACCATATATTTT. This chain links TRBV2 with TRBJ1-3, with D unresolved. Per the germline V gene, CDR1 is SNHLY and CDR2 is FYNNEI. V was cut by 11 bases and J by 0 bases, with 8 bases left in between. CDR3 length equals 12 residues.

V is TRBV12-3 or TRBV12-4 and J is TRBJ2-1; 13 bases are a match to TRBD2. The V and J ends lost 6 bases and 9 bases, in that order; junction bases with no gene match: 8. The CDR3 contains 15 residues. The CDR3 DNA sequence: TGTGCCAGCAGCCTAGGACTAGCGGGAGCGTCTGAGCAGTTCTTC. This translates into CASSLGLAGASEQFF.